This T cell receptor beta chain was recorded in a study of T cell repertoires in cytomegalovirus infection. Study-level information: Indications of both CMV infection and matching HLA type were provided by public TCR beta signatures. Study-wide results and caveats: Based on cumulative public TCR beta family frequency, carriers of CMV plus the relevant HLA were identified. HLA-C-restricted, CMV-specific TCR beta clonotypes were dominant ex vivo.

Germline loops: CDR1 SGHTA, CDR2 FQGTGA. The V and J ends lost 0 bases and 3 bases respectively, with 8 bases between them. The CDR3 is 14 residues long. MiXCR, applied by TCRdb to the reads, yields one record per CDR3 protein. The repertoire holds 100,000 to 150,000 distinct CDR3 sequences, with more than 20% as singletons. In the case of this clonotype: Its target is unknown.

The chain combines TRBV7-3 with TRBJ2-5; tentatively, D is TRBD1 (5 bases). What was sequenced was PBMCs, sequenced either directly or after in vitro stimulation (not recorded which). This receptor was identified in a human donor in good health (CMV status not recorded). Some clones in this sample may be carry-over from other donors' samples. The CDR3 DNA reads TGTGCCAGCAGCTTAACAGGGGCGAAAGAGACCCAGTACTTC. Its protein is CASSLTGAKETQYF.